The clone carrying this T cell receptor beta chain has a handful of counts. Its specificity is not known. The CDR3 is 14 residues long. Germline assignment: CDR1 SNHLY and CDR2 FYNNEI. V was clipped by 3 bases and J by 6 bases, with 12 bases between them. This sample stems from a study of shared clonotypes between healthy human individuals. Study-wide points: For naive CD4 cells, roughly 5% of clonotypes were shared across a handful of donors.

Sorted-subset replicate PCRs used 150 to 200 ng of genomic DNA. This amount corresponded to some 30,000 T cell genomes. The method was immunoSEQ multiplex PCR; TCRdb's version includes in-frame clones alone and lacks a portion of them. The sample comprises about a million clones, roughly 80% of which are singletons, and 0.89% rests with the top ten. CD4+ cells were split into CD45RA+ naive and CD45RA-negative memory subsets. The chain employs TRBV2 and TRBJ1-5; maybe TRBD1 (6 bases). The clonotype originates from a man younger than 35 in good health. Some clones in this sample may be carry-over from other donors' samples. The sequencing sample was made of memory CD4+ T cells from PBMCs. As for subset: CD45RA-negative fraction. Here the CDR3 reads CASSDQGSSQPQHF. The CDR3 DNA sequence: TGTGCCAGCAGTGATCAGGGGTCAAGTCAGCCCCAGCATTTT.